This is a list of T cell receptor beta chains from one sample in a study of T cells in localized non-small cell lung cancer. Clones were sequenced by immunoSEQ multiplex PCR, and TCRdb holds only the in-frame ones, with some missing. The table shows 34,000 or so clones, with 90% to 95% occurring only once. Material: peripheral blood, obtained before any cancer treatment. The origin of the receptors is a female donor aged 60 or older with stage I lung adenocarcinoma. The CDR3 runs from the conserved cysteine through the conserved F or W. Each record gives: clone size, D gene, J gene, V gene, CDR3 DNA, CDR3 protein. A D gene is named only where the DNA matches it firmly. Size values are once, few and many counts, or a class for expanded clones, and some rows have none.

NA,TRBD1,TRBJ1-2,TRBV27,TGTGCCAGCAGGAGACAGGGAAATAACTATGGCTACACCTTC,CASRRQGNNYGYTF
NA,NA,TRBJ2-3,TRBV2,TGTGCCAGCAACCCACAGCCCACAGATACGCAGTATTTT,CASNPQPTDTQYF
NA,NA,TRBJ1-5,TRBV2,TGTGCCAGCACGACAGTGATCAATCAGCCCCAGCATTTT,CASTTVINQPQHF
NA,NA,TRBJ2-2,TRBV7-6,TGTGCCAGCAGCTCCTTAGGGGGTACCGGGGAGCTGTTTTTT,CASSSLGGTGELFF
NA,NA,TRBJ2-5,TRBV7-3,TGTGCCAGCAGCTTGCAGGGGGGAACCCAGTACTTC,CASSLQGGTQYF
NA,NA,TRBJ2-5,TRBV11-2,TGTGCCAGCAGCTTAGGGTATAAAGAGACCCAGTACTTC,CASSLGYKETQYF
NA,TRBD1,TRBJ1-5,TRBV7-2,TGTGCCAGCAGCGCAATGACAGGGGGCCTCAATCAGCCCCAGCATTTT,CASSAMTGGLNQPQHF
NA,NA,TRBJ1-1,TRBV7-3,TGTGCCAGCAGCTCAGACGCCCCACCGCCCACTGAAGCTTTCTTT,CASSSDAPPPTEAFF
NA,NA,TRBJ1-3,TRBV5-1,TGCGCCAGCAGCTTGGGAGGGACGACTGGAAACACCATATATTTT,CASSLGGTTGNTIYF
NA,NA,TRBJ1-5,TRBV28,TGTGCCAGCAGTTTAAGTGACAGTTCTAGCAATCAGCCCCAGCATTTT,CASSLSDSSSNQPQHF
NA,NA,TRBJ1-5,TRBV2,TGTGCCAGCAGTGAAAGACAGAAAAATCAGCCCCAGCATTTT,CASSERQKNQPQHF
NA,NA,TRBJ1-1,TRBV7-9,TGTGCCAGCAGCTCAGTATTCACTGAAGCTTTCTTT,CASSSVFTEAFF
NA,TRBD1,TRBJ2-1,TRBV6-1,TGTGCCAGCAATGGACAGGGGTTCTACAATGAGCAGTTCTTC,CASNGQGFYNEQFF
once,NA,TRBJ2-7,TRBV6-6,TGTGCCAGCAGAAGGGGCAACACCTACGAGCAGTACTTC,CASRRGNTYEQYF
NA,NA,TRBJ2-7,TRBV4-3,TGCGCCAGCAGCCAAGGGTACGGGCCAACCTACGAGCAGTACTTC,CASSQGYGPTYEQYF
NA,TRBD1,TRBJ1-3,TRBV7-2,TGTGCCAGCAGCTACCGGACAGGGAGTGGAAACACCATATATTTT,CASSYRTGSGNTIYF
NA,TRBD1,TRBJ1-2,TRBV4-3,TGCGCCAGCAGCCAAGACGACAGGGTCAATGGCTACACCTTC,CASSQDDRVNGYTF
NA,NA,TRBJ1-1,TRBV6-1,TGTGCCAGCAGTGTTGGACACCAGAACACTGAAGCTTTCTTT,CASSVGHQNTEAFF
NA,NA,TRBJ1-4,TRBV4-1,TGCGCCAGCAGCCAACAGGATTCTAATGAAAAACTGTTTTTT,CASSQQDSNEKLFF
NA,NA,TRBJ2-2,TRBV5-1,TGCGCCAGCCGGGAAATGGACACCGGGGAGCTGTTTTTT,CASREMDTGELFF
NA,NA,TRBJ1-2,TRBV11-1,TGTGCCAGCAGCCGAAGAACGATCGGCCAGACCTATGGCTACACCTTC,CASSRRTIGQTYGYTF
NA,TRBD1,TRBJ2-1,TRBV2,TGTGCCAGCTCCATTTCCGGGACAGGCGTGGGCAATGAGCAGTTCTTC,CASSISGTGVGNEQFF
NA,NA,TRBJ1-3,TRBV4-3,TGCGCCAGCAGCGAGATCGCTGGTAGAAACACCATATATTTT,CASSEIAGRNTIYF
NA,NA,TRBJ2-3,TRBV10-3,TGTGCCATCAGTGAGTCGAAGGGTATTGATACGCAGTATTTT,CAISESKGIDTQYF
NA,NA,TRBJ1-6,TRBV6-5,TGTGCCTGCGCTCGAGGGGATTCACCCCTCCACTTT,CACARGDSPLHF
NA,NA,TRBJ2-1,TRBV6-4,TGTGCCAGCAGTAACGGGAGTCCCAACAATGAGCAGTTCTTC,CASSNGSPNNEQFF
NA,TRBD1,TRBJ2-3,TRBV10-3,TGTGCCATCAGTCCACAGGGGGCTGCAGATACGCAGTATTTT,CAISPQGAADTQYF
once,NA,TRBJ2-2,TRBV4-3,TGCGCCAGCAGCCCCCGGGACGGGACCACCGGGGAGCTGTTTTTT,CASSPRDGTTGELFF
NA,NA,TRBJ2-7,TRBV6-1,TGTGCCAGCAGGGGGGAGCGGGCCGAGCAGTACTTC,CASRGERAEQYF
NA,NA,TRBJ2-3,TRBV7-8,TGTGCCAGCAGTCTTCCGGGACGAAACACAGATACGCAGTATTTT,CASSLPGRNTDTQYF
NA,NA,TRBJ1-5,TRBV19,TGTGCCAGTAGTATAGAGAAGGCAGCTAATCAGCCCCAGCATTTT,CASSIEKAANQPQHF